This T cell receptor (beta chain) was identified during a study of T cells in Graves' hyperthyroidism and ophthalmopathy. This clonotype was observed at least ten times. Graves' hyperthyroidism was deemed stable given no ophthalmopathy progression within 18 months. Diagnoses used clinical symptoms, serum thyroxine and TRAb, thyroid ultrasound and orbital computed tomography. Amplified regions were TCR beta CDR3 sequences from RNA transcripts. The HTBI set primed first-round TCR CDR3 RT-PCR. TCRdb reanalysed the multiplex PCR reads using MiXCR and keeps one entry per CDR3 protein. Among approximately 420,000 distinct CDR3 sequences listed, roughly 13% were seen once. In germline, CDR1 is MNHNS, CDR2 SASEGT. The CDR3 sequence is 15 residues long. J gave up 6 bases and V 6 bases, and 4 bases lay outside the gene matches.

The rearrangement joins TRBV6-1 to TRBJ2-2; 13 bases match TRBD2. The sequence was collected from a woman under 30 with Graves' hyperthyroidism. Sequences were obtained from blood. CDR3 coding DNA: TGTGCCAGCAGCTCCGGACTAGCGGGAGCCGGGGAGCTGTTTTTT. The encoded protein is CASSSGLAGAGELFF.